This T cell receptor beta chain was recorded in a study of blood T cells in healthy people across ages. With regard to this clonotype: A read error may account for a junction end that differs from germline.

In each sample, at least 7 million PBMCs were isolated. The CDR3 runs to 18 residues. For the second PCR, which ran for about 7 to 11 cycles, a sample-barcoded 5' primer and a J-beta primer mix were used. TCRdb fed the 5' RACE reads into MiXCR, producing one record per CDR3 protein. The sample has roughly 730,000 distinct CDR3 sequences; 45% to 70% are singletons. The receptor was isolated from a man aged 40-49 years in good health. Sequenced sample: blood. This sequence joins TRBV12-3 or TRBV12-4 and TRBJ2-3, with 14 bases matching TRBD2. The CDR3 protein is CASSRRTSGRMGQETQYF. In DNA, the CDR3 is TGTGCCAGCAGCCGCAGGACTAGCGGGAGGATGGGGCAAGAGACCCAGTACTTT.